Below, 18 T cell receptor beta chains from the same sample are listed, as sequenced in a study of CD8+ T cells in alopecia areata. Once RNA had been extracted, it was reverse transcribed into cDNA to act as the sequencing template. TCRdb's table, derived via immunoSEQ multiplex PCR, lists solely in-frame clones and lacks some. Altogether 110,000 to 150,000 clones are present, 51% being singletons, with the ten largest covering 0.8% to 1%. The source was CD4+ T cells sorted from blood, collected at week 0. These receptors all stem from a human donor with alopecia areata.

This clone was seen many times. The chain's CDR3 is CASCNSGANVLTF. The CDR3 DNA reads as TGTGCCAGTTGTAATTCTGGGGCCAACGTCCTGACTTTC. The chain carries TRBV19 and TRBJ2-6; no clear D. From germline, CDR1 is LNHDA and CDR2 SQIVND (reference sequence). This CDR3 is 13 amino acids long. V was pared by 8 bases and J by 1 base, with 6 bases between.

The chain links TRBV4-3 to TRBJ2-1; tentative D call: TRBD2 (6 bases). Germline CDR1 is LGHNA and CDR2 is YSLEER. The CDR3 totals 16 residues. Trimming shortened V by 5 bases and J by 5 bases, and 19 bases separated the two germline ends. The CDR3 sequence: CASSKKLAQIHNEQFF. The CDR3 DNA is TGCGCCAGCAGCAAAAAACTAGCCCAGATACACAATGAGCAGTTCTTC.

This clone appeared a few times. This sequence joins TRBV7-9 and TRBJ2-7; D unclear. The CDR3 is made up of 13 amino acids. Trimming left V 4 bases short and J 2 bases short, with 9 bases between. CDR1 and CDR2 (germline): SEHNR, FQNEAQ (reference sequence). The CDR3: CASSYKATYEQYF. The CDR3 nucleotides are TGTGCCAGCAGCTATAAAGCGACCTACGAGCAGTACTTC.

This clone showed up many times. This sequence joins TRBV5-1 and TRBJ2-2; D gene unclear. This CDR3 is 13 amino acids long. The germline V and J ends were trimmed by 0 bases and 5 bases, with 5 bases remaining between them. Germline V gives CDR1 SGHRS, CDR2 YFSETQ. The CDR3 sequence: CASSLERTGELFF. As DNA, the CDR3 is TGCGCCAGCAGCTTGGAAAGAACCGGGGAGCTGTTTTTT.

The V call is TRBV18, the J call TRBJ1-2; TRBD1 aligns across 7 bases. Germline CDR1 is KGHSH and CDR2 is LQKENI. This CDR3 region has 13 residues. Trimming at V came to 3 bases and at J to 9 bases, leaving 7 bases not matched to a gene. CDR3 amino acids: CASSPDRSRSYTF. CDR3 nucleotide sequence: TGTGCCAGCTCACCGGACAGGTCTAGGAGCTACACCTTC.

The chain links TRBV19 to TRBJ1-1; the match to TRBD1 covers 7 bases. V dropped 6 bases and J dropped 6; count of bases not matched to a gene: 13. Germline V gives CDR1 LNHDA, CDR2 SQIVND (reference sequence). The CDR3 loop spans 15 amino acids. This CDR3 is CASSLYSGGRPEAFF. The CDR3 nucleotides are TGTGCCAGTAGCCTTTACTCAGGGGGACGGCCTGAAGCTTTCTTT.

The chain joins TRBV29-1 to TRBJ2-3; 9 bases match TRBD1. Germline CDR1 SQVTM, CDR2 ANQGSEA. Trimming at V came to 6 bases and at J to 6 bases, leaving 10 bases not matched to a gene. The length of the CDR3 is 14 residues. The CDR3 protein is CSVGGTGRMDTQYF. CDR3 DNA sequence: TGCAGCGTGGGAGGGACAGGGAGGATGGATACGCAGTATTTT.

V gene TRBV6-5 combines with J gene TRBJ1-2, with a possible D match to TRBD1 (5 bases). Trimming took off 0 bases at V and 7 bases at J, with 15 bases between the two ends. The length of the CDR3 is 15 residues. Germline V lookup: CDR1 MNHEY, CDR2 SVGAGI. CDR3 sequence: CASSYSNWERGGYTF. CDR3 in DNA: TGTGCCAGCAGTTACTCGAATTGGGAAAGGGGTGGCTACACCTTC.

A few counts support this clone. V and J are TRBV29-1 and TRBJ2-2; D is uncertain. Trimming took 4 bases from V and 1 from J, leaving 7 bases between them. The CDR3 length is 13 residues. Germline V gene sequence: CDR1 SQVTM, CDR2 ANQGSEA. CDR3: CSVVTRNTGELFF. For the CDR3, the DNA is TGCAGCGTTGTCACGAGGAACACCGGGGAGCTGTTTTTT.

This chain links TRBV18 with TRBJ1-1; no reliable D call. Trimming shortened V by 4 bases and J by 5 bases, and 11 bases separated the two germline ends. Germline values: CDR1 KGHSH, CDR2 LQKENI. The CDR3 covers 13 residues. CDR3 protein: CASSRVGVTEAFF. In DNA, the CDR3 is TGTGCCAGCTCACGGGTTGGGGTGACTGAAGCTTTCTTT.

V usage is TRBV6-6 and J usage is TRBJ1-4; D is unclear. Trimming removed 2 bases from V and 8 bases from J, with 9 bases in between. Germline lookup yields CDR1 MNHNY and CDR2 SVGAGI (reference sequence). The CDR3 loop spans 13 amino acids. CDR3 protein: CASSYLGAEKLFF. Written as DNA, the CDR3 is TGTGCCAGCAGTTACCTGGGAGCCGAAAAACTGTTTTTT.

This clone has a handful of counts. The gene calls are TRBV4-3 and TRBJ2-3; TRBD2 matches at 9 bases. V was clipped by 4 bases and J by 7 bases; unmatched bases: 9. This CDR3 has 15 amino acids. Germline-derived CDR1 and CDR2 are LGHNA and YSLEER. CDR3 coding DNA: TGCGCCAGCAGCCCCAGGGCGGGAGGGCCAAATACGCAGTATTTT. It encodes CASSPRAGGPNTQYF.

The chain recombines TRBV29-1 with TRBJ2-5, with TRBD1 as a possible D gene (6 bases). Germline V gene sequence: CDR1 SQVTM, CDR2 ANQGSEA. The CDR3 consists of 13 residues. Between the trimmed V and J ends, which lost 3 bases and 5 bases, there was a span of 13 bases. This CDR3 reads CSVDGVTGETQYF. CDR3 coding DNA: TGCAGCGTTGATGGGGTAACAGGGGAGACCCAGTACTTC.

This clone was seen more than once but under ten times. This chain uses TRBV28 with TRBJ1-1; D gene uncertain. This CDR3 is 14 amino acids long. Germline V lookup: CDR1 MDHEN, CDR2 SYDVKM. V was cut by 6 bases and J by 10 bases, with 21 bases left in between. The CDR3: CASRPPSGSVRAFF. CDR3 DNA: TGTGCCAGCAGACCCCCAAGTGGCTCCGTTAGAGCTTTCTTT.

This clone was detected only a few times. The chain is built from TRBV7-9 and TRBJ2-5; TRBD2 matches at 9 bases. The CDR3 contains 17 residues. Germline loops: CDR1 SEHNR, CDR2 FQNEAQ (reference sequence). With 0 bases clipped from V and 1 base from J, the junction kept 6 bases outside the gene matches. The CDR3 loop is CASSLALGGRAQETQYF. The CDR3 DNA follows: TGTGCCAGCAGCTTAGCCCTTGGCGGGAGGGCCCAAGAGACCCAGTACTTC.

The chain recombines TRBV5-1 with TRBJ2-5; D possibly uses TRBD1 or TRBD2 (6 bases each). The CDR3 length is 15 residues. CDR1 and CDR2 (germline): SGHRS, YFSETQ. Trimming pared 3 bases from V and 5 bases from J, leaving 17 bases between. The CDR3 nucleotides read TGCGCCAGCAGCTACCGGGGCCGGGGGCCGGAGACCCAGTACTTC. Protein: CASSYRGRGPETQYF.

This clone was detected only once. The chain carries TRBV29-1 and TRBJ1-1; TRBD1 matches 9 bases. The J segment lost 2 bases and the V segment lost 6 bases, leaving 4 bases of the junction unmatched. The germline CDR1 and CDR2 sequences are SQVTM and ANQGSEA. CDR3 length equals 13 residues. The CDR3 is CSVRGQGNTEAFF. CDR3 nucleotide sequence: TGCAGCGTAAGGGGACAGGGCAACACTGAAGCTTTCTTT.

V is TRBV6-5 and J is TRBJ2-3; D remains unclear. V lost 8 bases and J 0 bases, leaving 3 bases between the germline ends. The CDR3 is 11 amino acids. In germline, CDR1 is MNHEY, CDR2 SVGAGI. CDR3 bases: TGTGCCAGCGCTAGCACAGATACGCAGTATTTT. This translates into CASASTDTQYF.